These T cell receptor beta chains were read from a single sample in a study of blood T cells in healthy people across ages. TCRdb recomputed calls from the 5' RACE reads with MiXCR, one row per CDR3 protein. The sample lists about 640,000 distinct CDR3 sequences; roughly three fifths were seen once. Sequenced material: blood. These receptors originate from a man between 60 and 70 years old in good health. The CDR3 runs from the conserved cysteine through the conserved F or W. The order of the fields is J gene, D gene, V gene, clone size, CDR3 DNA, CDR3 protein. D genes are given only for firm matches. Expanded clones get a size class; other rows say once, few or many, or leave the size out.

TRBJ1-2 . TRBV28 . TGTGCCAGCAGGCACCCGGGGGCAGGGTTTAACTATGGCTACACCTTC CASRHPGAGFNYGYTF
TRBJ2-1 TRBD2 TRBV20-1 few TGCAGTGCTAGACCGCAATCGGGGGGTTACAATGAGCAGTTCTTC CSARPQSGGYNEQFF
TRBJ2-5 . TRBV14 . TGTGCCAGCAGCCAAGTAATGGAGACCCAGTACTTC CASSQVMETQYF
TRBJ2-7 TRBD1 TRBV7-2 . TGTGCCAGCAGCGTAGGGGACAGAAACTACGAGCAGTACTTC CASSVGDRNYEQYF
TRBJ2-3 TRBD2 TRBV20-1 . TGCAGTGCGGACCCCGGGACTAGCGTTGCAGATACGCAGTATTTT CSADPGTSVADTQYF
TRBJ1-2 . TRBV9 few TGTGCCAGCAGCGTAGCAGGAGCTAACTATGGCTACACCTTC CASSVAGANYGYTF
TRBJ2-4 TRBD2 TRBV12-3/TRBV12-4 . TGTGCCAGCAGTTCCCGGGGGGGCGTTTTAAACATTCAGTACTTC CASSSRGGVLNIQYF
TRBJ2-4 TRBD2 TRBV28 once TGTGCCAGCAGTTTATCCGGGACTAGCGGGCCACATCAGTACTTC CASSLSGTSGPHQYF
TRBJ1-1 . TRBV6-5 . TGTGCCAGCAGTTACTCGGGGGATACTGTTAAGGTTGAAGCTTTCTTT CASSYSGDTVKVEAFF
TRBJ1-1 . TRBV29-1 . TGCAGCTACGGACGCGTCACTGAAGCTTTCTTT CSYGRVTEAFF
TRBJ2-1 TRBD1 TRBV12-3/TRBV12-4 few TGTGCCAGCAGTAAAACGGGACAGGGGTACAATGAGCAGTTCTTC CASSKTGQGYNEQFF
TRBJ2-3 TRBD1 TRBV25-1 . TGTGCCAGCAGTGAGGACAGGGGCGCTAGCACAGCTACGCAGTATTTT CASSEDRGASTATQYF
TRBJ2-5 TRBD1 TRBV5-1 . TGCGCCAGCAGCTTGTATGACAGGGGAGAGACCCAGTACTTC CASSLYDRGETQYF
TRBJ2-1 TRBD2 TRBV15 few TGTGCCACCAGCAGAGTAGCGGGGGGATACAATGAGCAGTTCTTC CATSRVAGGYNEQFF